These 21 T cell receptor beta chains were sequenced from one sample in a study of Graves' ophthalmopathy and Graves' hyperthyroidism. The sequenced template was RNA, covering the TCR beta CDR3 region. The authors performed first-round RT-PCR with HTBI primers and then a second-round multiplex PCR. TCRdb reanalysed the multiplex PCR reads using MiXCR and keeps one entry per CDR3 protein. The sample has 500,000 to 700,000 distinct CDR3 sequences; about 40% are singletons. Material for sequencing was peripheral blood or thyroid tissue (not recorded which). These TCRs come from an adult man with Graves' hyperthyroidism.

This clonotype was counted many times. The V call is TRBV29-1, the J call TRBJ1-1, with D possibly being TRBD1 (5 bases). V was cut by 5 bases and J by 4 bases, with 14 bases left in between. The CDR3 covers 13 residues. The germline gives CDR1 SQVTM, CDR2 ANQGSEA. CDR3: CSVRSGSGTEAFF. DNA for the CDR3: TGCAGCGTTAGGTCAGGGTCGGGCACTGAAGCTTTCTTT. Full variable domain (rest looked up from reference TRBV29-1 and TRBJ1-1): SAVISQKPSRDICQRGTSLTIQCQVDSQVTMMFWYRQQPGQSLTLIATANQGSEATYESGFVIDKFPISRPNLTFSTLTVSNMSPEDSSIYLCSVRSGSGTEAFFGQGTRLTVV.

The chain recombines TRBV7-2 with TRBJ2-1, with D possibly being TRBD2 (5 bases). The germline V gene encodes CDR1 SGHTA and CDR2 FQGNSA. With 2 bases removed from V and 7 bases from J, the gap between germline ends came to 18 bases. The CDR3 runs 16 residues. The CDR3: CASSLRAEARVNEQFF. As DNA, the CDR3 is TGTGCCAGCAGCTTACGGGCGGAGGCCCGCGTGAATGAGCAGTTCTTC.

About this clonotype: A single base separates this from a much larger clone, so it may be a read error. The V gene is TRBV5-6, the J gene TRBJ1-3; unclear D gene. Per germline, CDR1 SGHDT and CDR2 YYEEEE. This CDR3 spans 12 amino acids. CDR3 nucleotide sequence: TGTACCAGCAGCTTGGTTGGAAACACCATATATTTT. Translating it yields CTSSLVGNTIYF.

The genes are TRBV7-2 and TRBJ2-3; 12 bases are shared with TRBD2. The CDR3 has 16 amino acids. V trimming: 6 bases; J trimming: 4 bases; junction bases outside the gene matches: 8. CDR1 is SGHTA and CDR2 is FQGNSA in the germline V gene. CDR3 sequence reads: CASSRTSGIIPDTQYF. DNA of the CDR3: TGTGCCAGCAGTCGGACTAGCGGGATCATACCAGATACGCAGTATTTT.

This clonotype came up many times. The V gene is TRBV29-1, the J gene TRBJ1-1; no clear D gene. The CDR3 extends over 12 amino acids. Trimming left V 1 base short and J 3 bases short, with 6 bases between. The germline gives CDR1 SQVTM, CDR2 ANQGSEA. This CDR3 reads CSVEGPYTEAFF. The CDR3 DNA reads TGCAGCGTTGAAGGACCCTACACTGAAGCTTTCTTT.

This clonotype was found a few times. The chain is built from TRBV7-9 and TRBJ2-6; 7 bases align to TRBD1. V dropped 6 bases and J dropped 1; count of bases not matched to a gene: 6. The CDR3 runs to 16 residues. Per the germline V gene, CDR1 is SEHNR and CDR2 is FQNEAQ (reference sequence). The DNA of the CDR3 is TGTGCCAGCAGTCAATCGACAGGGTCTGGGGCCAACGTCCTGACTTTC. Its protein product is CASSQSTGSGANVLTF.

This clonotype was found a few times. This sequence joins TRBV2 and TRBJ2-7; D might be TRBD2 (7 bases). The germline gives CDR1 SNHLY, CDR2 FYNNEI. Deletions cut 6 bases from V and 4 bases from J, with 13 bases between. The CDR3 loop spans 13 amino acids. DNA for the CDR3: TGTGCCAGCAGGGCCAGGGGAGGGTACGAGCAGTACTTC. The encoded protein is CASRARGGYEQYF.

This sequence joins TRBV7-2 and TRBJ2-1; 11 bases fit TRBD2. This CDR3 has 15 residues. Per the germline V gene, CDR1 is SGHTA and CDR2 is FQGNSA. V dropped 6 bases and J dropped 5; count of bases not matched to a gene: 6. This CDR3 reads CASSILAGVHNEQFF. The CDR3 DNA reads TGTGCCAGCAGTATACTAGCGGGGGTACACAATGAGCAGTTCTTC.

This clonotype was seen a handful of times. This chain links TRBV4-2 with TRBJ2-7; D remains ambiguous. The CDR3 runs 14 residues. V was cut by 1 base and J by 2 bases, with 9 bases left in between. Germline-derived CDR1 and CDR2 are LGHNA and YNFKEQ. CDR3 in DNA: TGTGCCAGCAGCCAAGGGCGGCAGGCCTACGAGCAGTACTTC. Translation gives CASSQGRQAYEQYF.

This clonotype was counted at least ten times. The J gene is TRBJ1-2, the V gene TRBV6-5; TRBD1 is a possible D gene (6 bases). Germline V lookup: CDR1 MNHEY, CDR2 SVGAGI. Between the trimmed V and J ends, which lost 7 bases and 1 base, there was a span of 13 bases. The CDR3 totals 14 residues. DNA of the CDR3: TGTGCCAGCACTCGACAGGAGATTAACTATGGCTACACCTTC. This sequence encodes CASTRQEINYGYTF.

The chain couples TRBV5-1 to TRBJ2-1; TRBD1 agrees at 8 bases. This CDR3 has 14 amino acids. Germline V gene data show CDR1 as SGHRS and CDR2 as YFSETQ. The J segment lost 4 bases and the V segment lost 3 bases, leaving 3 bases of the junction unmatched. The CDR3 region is CASSSRDRYNEQFF. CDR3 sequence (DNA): TGCGCCAGCAGCTCCCGGGACAGGTACAATGAGCAGTTCTTC.

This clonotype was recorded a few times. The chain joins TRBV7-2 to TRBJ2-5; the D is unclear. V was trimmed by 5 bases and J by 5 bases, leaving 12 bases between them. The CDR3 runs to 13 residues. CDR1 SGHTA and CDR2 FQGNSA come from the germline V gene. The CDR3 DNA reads TGTGCCAGCAGCAAATTAGAAACGGAGACCCAGTACTTC. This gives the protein CASSKLETETQYF.

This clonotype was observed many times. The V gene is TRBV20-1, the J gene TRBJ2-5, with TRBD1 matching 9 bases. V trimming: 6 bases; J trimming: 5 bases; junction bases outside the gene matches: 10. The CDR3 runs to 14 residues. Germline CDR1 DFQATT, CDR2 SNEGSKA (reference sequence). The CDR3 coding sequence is TGCAGTGCAAACTTGGGACAGGGTCGCGAGACCCAGTACTTC. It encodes CSANLGQGRETQYF.

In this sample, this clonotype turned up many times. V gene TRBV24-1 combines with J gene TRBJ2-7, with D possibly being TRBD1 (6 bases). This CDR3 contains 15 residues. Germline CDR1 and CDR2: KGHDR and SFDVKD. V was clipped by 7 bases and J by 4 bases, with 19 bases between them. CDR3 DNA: TGTGCCACCAGCTCGAGCCGGGACACTAATTACGAGCAGTACTTC. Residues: CATSSSRDTNYEQYF.

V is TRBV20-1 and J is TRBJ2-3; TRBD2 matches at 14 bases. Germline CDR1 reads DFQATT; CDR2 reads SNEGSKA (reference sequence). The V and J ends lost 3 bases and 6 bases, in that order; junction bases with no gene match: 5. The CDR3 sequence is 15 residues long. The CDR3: CSASDRLAGGDTQYF. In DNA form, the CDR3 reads TGCAGTGCTAGCGATCGACTAGCGGGAGGGGATACGCAGTATTTT.

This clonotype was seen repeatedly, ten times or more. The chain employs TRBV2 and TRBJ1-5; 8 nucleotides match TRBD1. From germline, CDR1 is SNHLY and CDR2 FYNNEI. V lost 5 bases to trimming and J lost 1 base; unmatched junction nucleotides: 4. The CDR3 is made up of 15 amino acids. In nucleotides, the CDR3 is TGTGCCAGCAGTCACGGACAGGGAAGCAATCAGCCCCAGCATTTT. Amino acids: CASSHGQGSNQPQHF.

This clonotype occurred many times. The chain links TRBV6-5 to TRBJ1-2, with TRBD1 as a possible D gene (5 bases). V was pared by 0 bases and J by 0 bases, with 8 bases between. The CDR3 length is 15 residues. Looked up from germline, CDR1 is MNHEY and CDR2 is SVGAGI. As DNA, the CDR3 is TGTGCCAGCAGTTACTCGCGGGGCGCTAACTATGGCTACACCTTC. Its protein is CASSYSRGANYGYTF.

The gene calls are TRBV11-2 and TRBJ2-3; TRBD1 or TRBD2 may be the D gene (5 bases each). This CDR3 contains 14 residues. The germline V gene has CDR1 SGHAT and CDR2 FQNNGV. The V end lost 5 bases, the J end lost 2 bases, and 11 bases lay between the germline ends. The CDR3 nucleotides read TGTGCCAGCAGCCCTGGGACGGTCACAGATACGCAGTATTTT. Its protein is CASSPGTVTDTQYF.

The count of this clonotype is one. CDR3 nucleotides: TGTGCCACCAGTGATTCGGACAGGGTAGAAGAGACCCAGTACTTC. It is translated as CATSDSDRVEETQYF. The chain combines TRBV24-1 with TRBJ2-5, with 8 bases identical to TRBD1. Germline CDR1 and CDR2: KGHDR and SFDVKD. V trimming: 2 bases; J trimming: 3 bases; junction bases outside the gene matches: 4. The CDR3 extends over 15 amino acids.

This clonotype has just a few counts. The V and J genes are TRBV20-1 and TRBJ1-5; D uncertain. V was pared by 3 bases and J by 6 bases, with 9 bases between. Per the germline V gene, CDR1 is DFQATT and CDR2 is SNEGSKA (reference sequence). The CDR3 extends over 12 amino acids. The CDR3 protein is CSARKRSQPQHF. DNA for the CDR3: TGCAGTGCTAGGAAGAGATCTCAGCCCCAGCATTTT.

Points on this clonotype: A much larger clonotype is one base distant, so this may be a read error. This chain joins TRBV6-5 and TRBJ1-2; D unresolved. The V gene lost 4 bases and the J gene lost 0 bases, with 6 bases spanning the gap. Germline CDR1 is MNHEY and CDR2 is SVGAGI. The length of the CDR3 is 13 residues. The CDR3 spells CASSLSPNYGYTF. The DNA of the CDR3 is TGTGCCAGCAGTTTATCCCCTAACTATGGCTACACCTTC.